This T cell receptor beta chain was recorded in a study of T cell changes during pregnancy in multiple sclerosis (dated by TCRdb to about 2019). About the study as a whole: The study examined how the T cell repertoire changed over the course of pregnancy in women with multiple sclerosis.

Including cysteine and phenylalanine, the CDR3 has 16 amino acids. Only the CDR3 part of the read is kept: 48 bases, read in frame from the first base. Libraries came from the immunoSEQ multiplex PCR assay. TCRdb mirrors the immuneACCESS table, restricted to in-frame sequences. Some clones are absent from its copies; in checked studies, under half trace to an unresolved V gene, and the reason for the others is unknown. The sample table holds around 66,000 clones, of which roughly nine tenths were seen once. The ten largest account for 2% to 2.5% of the sample. Details on this clone: Its target antigen remains unknown. No per-base quality is available; no much larger clone lies one base away.

The sequence came from a female donor in good health, enrolled as a control in a pregnancy study. This chain joins TRBV21-1 to TRBJ2-1; the table's D call, TRBD2, has no DNA check behind it. TRBV21-1 is shown as a pseudogene. This specimen consisted of peripheral blood, obtained in the third trimester of pregnancy. Here the CDR3 is given as CASSKAGGGPVNEQFF. Read as DNA, the sequence is TGTGCCAGCAGCAAAGCGGGCGGGGGACCCGTCAATGAGCAGTTCTTC.